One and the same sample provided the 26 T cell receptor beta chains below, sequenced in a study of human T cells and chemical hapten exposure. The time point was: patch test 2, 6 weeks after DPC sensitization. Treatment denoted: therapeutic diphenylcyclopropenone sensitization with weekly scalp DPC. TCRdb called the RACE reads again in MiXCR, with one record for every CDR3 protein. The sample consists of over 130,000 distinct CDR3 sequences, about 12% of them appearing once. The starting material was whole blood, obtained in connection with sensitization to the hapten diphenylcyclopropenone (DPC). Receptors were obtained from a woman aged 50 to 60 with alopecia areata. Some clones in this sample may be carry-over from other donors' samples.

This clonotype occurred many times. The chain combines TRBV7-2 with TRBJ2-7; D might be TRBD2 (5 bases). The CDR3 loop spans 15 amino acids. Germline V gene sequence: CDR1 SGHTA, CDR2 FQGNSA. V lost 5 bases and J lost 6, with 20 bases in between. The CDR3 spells CASSPTRTDHGEQYF. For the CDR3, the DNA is TGTGCCAGCAGCCCGACCCGGACTGACCATGGCGAGCAGTACTTC.

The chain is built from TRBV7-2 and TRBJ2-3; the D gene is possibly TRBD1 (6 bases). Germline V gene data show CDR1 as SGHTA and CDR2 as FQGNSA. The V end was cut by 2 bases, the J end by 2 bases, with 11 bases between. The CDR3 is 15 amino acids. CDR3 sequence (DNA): TGTGCCAGCAGCTTAAGCAGGGGTTACACAGATACGCAGTATTTT. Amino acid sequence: CASSLSRGYTDTQYF.

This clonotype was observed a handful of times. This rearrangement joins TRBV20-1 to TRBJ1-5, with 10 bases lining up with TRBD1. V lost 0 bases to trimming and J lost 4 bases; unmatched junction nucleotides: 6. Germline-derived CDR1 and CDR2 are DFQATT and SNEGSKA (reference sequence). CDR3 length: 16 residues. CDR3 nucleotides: TGCAGTGCTAGAGACCTGAGGACAGGGGGGAATCAGCCCCAGCATTTT. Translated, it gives CSARDLRTGGNQPQHF.

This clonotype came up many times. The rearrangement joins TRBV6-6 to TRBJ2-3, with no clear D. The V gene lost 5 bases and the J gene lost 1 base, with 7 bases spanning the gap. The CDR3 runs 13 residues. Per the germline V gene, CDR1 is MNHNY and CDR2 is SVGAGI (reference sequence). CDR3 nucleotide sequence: TGTGCCAGCAGTCGTTTAGGCACAGATACGCAGTATTTT. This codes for CASSRLGTDTQYF.

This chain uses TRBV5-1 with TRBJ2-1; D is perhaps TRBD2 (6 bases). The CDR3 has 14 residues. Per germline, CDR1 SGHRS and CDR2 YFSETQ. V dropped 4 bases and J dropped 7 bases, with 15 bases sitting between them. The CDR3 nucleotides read TGCGCCAGCAGCGTAGGAGGGTCTCGGAATGAGCAGTTCTTC. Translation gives CASSVGGSRNEQFF. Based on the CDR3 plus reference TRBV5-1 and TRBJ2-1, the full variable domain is KAGVTQTPRYLIKTRGQQVTLSCSPISGHRSVSWYQQTPGQGLQFLFEYFSETQRNKGNFPGRFSGRQFSNSRSEMNVSTLELGDSALYLCASSVGGSRNEQFFGPGTRLTVL.

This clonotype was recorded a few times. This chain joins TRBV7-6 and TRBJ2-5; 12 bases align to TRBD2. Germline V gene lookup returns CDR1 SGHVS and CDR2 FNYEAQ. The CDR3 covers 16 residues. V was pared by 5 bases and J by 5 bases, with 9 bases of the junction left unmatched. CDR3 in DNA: TGTGCCAGCAGCCCTCGACTAGCGGGAGAATTGGAGACCCAGTACTTC. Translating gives CASSPRLAGELETQYF.

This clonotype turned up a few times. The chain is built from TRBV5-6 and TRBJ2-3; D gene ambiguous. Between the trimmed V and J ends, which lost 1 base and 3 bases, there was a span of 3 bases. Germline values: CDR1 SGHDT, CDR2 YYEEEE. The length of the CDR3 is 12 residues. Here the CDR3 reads CASSLLTDTQYF. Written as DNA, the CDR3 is TGTGCCAGCAGCTTGTTAACAGATACGCAGTATTTT. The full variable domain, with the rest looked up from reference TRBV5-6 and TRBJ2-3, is DAGVTQSPTHLIKTRGQQVTLRCSPKSGHDTVSWYQQALGQGPQFIFQYYEEEERQRGNFPDRFSGHQFPNYSSELNVNALLLGDSALYLCASSLLTDTQYFGPGTRLTVL.

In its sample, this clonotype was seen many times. The CDR3 spells CSVGLTSTYEQYF. The CDR3 DNA follows: TGCAGCGTAGGGCTGACCTCCACCTACGAGCAGTACTTC. The chain recombines TRBV29-1 with TRBJ2-7, with D uncertain. The V end was cut by 6 bases, the J end by 2 bases, with 14 bases between. The CDR3 length is 13 residues. Germline V gene lookup returns CDR1 SQVTM and CDR2 ANQGSEA.

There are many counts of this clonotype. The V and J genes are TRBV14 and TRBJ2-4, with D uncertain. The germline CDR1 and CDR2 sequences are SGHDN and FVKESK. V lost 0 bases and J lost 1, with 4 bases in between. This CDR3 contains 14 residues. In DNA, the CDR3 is TGTGCCAGCAGCCAAGATCCCGCCAAAAACATTCAGTACTTC. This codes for CASSQDPAKNIQYF.

The CDR3 nucleotides are TGCAGTGCTGACGGGAGTTACAATGAGCAGTTCTTC. Amino acid sequence: CSADGSYNEQFF. The genes are TRBV20-1 and TRBJ2-1; D perhaps matches TRBD2 (6 bases). From germline, CDR1 is DFQATT and CDR2 SNEGSKA (reference sequence). This CDR3 is 12 amino acids long. Trimming removed 5 bases from V and 4 bases from J, with 9 bases in between.

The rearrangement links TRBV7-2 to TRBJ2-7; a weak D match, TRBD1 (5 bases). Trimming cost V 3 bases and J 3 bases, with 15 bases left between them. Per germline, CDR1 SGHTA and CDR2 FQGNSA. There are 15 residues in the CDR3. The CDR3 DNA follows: TGTGCCAGCAGCTTGTCGGGCCAGGGCGTCTACGAGCAGTACTTC. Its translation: CASSLSGQGVYEQYF.

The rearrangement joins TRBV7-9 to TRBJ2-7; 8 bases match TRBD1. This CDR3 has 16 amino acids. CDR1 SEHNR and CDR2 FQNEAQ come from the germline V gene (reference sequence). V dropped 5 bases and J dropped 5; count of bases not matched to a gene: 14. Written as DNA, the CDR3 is TGTGCCAGCAGCGGTACAGACAGGGGTTGGTCCCACGAGCAGTACTTC. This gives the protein CASSGTDRGWSHEQYF.

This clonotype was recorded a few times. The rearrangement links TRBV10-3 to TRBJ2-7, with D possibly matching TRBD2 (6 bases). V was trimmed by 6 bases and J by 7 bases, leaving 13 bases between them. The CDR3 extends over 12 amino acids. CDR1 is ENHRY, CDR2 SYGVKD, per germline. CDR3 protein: CAISPETREQYF. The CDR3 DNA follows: TGTGCCATCAGCCCTGAGACTAGAGAGCAGTACTTC.

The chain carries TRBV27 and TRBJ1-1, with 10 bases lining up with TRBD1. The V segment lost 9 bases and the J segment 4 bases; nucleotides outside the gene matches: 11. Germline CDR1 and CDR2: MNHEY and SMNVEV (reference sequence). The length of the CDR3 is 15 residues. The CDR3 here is CASGGRDRGFTEAFF. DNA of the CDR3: TGTGCCAGTGGTGGGCGGGACAGGGGTTTCACTGAAGCTTTCTTT.

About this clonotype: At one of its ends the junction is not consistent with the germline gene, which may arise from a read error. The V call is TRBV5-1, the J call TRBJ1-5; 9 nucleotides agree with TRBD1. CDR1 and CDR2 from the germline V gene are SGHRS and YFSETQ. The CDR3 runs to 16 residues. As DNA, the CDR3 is TGCGCCAACAGCTTGGGACAGGGAAGCGGCAATCAGCCCCAGCATTTT. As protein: CANSLGQGSGNQPQHF.

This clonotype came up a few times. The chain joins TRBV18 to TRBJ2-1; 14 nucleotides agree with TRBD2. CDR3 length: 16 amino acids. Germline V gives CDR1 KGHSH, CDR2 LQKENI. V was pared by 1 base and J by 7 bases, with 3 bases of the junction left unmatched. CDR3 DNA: TGTGCCAGCTCACCACTGGGACTAGCGGGAGCGAATGAGCAGTTCTTC. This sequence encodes CASSPLGLAGANEQFF.

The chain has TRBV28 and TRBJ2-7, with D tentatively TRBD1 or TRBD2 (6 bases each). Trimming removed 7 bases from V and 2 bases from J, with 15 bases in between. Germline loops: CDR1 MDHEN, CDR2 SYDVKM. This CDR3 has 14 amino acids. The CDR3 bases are TGTGCCAGCAACGAAGGGGGGACTCCCTACGAGCAGTACTTC. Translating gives CASNEGGTPYEQYF.

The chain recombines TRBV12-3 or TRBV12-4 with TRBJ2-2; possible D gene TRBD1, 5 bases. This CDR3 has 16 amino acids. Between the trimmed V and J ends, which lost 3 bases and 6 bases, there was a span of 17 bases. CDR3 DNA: TGTGCCAGCAGTTTCGGACAACCTCCCATGTCCGGGGAGCTGTTTTTT. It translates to CASSFGQPPMSGELFF.

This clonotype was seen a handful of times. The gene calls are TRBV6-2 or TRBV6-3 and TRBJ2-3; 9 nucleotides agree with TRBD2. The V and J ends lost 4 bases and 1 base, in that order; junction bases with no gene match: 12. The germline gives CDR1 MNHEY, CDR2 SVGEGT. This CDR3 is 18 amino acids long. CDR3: CASSWLFSGSARTDTQYF. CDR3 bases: TGTGCCAGCAGTTGGTTATTTAGCGGGAGTGCCCGCACAGATACGCAGTATTTT.

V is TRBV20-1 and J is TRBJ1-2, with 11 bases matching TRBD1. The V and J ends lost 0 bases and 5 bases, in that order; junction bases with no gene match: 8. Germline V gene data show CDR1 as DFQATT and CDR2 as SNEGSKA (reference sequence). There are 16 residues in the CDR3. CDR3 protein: CSARDRGQGAGYGYTF. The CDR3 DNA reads TGCAGTGCTAGAGATCGCGGACAGGGGGCTGGGTATGGCTACACCTTC.

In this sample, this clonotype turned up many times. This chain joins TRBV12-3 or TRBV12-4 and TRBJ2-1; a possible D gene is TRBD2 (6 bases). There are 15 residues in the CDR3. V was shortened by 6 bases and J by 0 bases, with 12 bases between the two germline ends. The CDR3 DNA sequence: TGTGCCAGCAGCGGGCTAGCGAGCTCCTACAATGAGCAGTTCTTC. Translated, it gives CASSGLASSYNEQFF.

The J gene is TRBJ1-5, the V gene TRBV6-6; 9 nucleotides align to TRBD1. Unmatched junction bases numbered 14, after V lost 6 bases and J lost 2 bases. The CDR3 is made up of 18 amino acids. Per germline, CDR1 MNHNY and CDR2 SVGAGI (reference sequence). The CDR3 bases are TGTGCCAGCAGCTACGCGGGACAGGGTTTAATGGGCAATCAGCCCCAGCATTTT. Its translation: CASSYAGQGLMGNQPQHF.

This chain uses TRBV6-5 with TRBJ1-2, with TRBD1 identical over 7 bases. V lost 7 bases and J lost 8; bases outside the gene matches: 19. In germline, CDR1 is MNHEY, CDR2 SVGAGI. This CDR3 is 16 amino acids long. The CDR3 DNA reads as TGTGCCAGCAACTCTATGGGTCGCACAGGGGCGCGCGGCTACACCTTC. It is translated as CASNSMGRTGARGYTF.

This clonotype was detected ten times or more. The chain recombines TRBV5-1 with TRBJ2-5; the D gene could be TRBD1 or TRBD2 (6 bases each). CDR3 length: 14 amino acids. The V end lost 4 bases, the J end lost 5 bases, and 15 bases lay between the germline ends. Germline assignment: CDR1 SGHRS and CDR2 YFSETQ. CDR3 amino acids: CASSAEGVWETQYF. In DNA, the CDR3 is TGCGCCAGCAGCGCGGAGGGGGTTTGGGAGACCCAGTACTTC.

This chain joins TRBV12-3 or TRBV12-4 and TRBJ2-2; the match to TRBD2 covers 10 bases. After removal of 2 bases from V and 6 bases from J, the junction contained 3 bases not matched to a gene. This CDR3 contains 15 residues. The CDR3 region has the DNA TGTGCCAGCAGTTTAAGGGGGACTAGCGCCGGGGAGCTGTTTTTT. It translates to CASSLRGTSAGELFF.

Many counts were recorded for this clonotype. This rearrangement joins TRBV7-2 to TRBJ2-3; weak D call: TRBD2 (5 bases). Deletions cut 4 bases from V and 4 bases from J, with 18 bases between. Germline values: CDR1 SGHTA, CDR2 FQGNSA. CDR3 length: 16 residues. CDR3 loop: CASSSRGGSGSDTQYF. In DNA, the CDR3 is TGTGCCAGCAGCTCCCGAGGAGGCAGCGGCTCAGATACGCAGTATTTT.